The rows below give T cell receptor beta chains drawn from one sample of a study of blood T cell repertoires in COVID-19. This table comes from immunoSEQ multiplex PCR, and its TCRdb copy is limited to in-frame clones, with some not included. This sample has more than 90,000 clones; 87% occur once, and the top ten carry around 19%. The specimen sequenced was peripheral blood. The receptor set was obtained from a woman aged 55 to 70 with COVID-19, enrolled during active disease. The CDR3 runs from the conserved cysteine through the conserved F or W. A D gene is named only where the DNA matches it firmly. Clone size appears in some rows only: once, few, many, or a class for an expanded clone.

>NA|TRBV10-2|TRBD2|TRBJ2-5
TGCGCCAGCAGTAGCGGGGGGGCCCGGGAGACCCAGTACTTC
CASSSGGARETQYF
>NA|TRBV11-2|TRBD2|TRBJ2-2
TGTGCCAGCAGCTTCGCGGGGGGCCAGGGCGGGGAGCTGTTTTTT
CASSFAGGQGGELFF
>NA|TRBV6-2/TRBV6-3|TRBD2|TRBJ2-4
TGTGCCAGCAGTTCCGGGGGGGCGTTGGCCAAAAACATTCAGTACTTC
CASSSGGALAKNIQYF
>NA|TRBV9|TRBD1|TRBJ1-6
TGTGCCAGCAGCCCCGGGACAGGGTGGTCACCCCTCCACTTT
CASSPGTGWSPLHF
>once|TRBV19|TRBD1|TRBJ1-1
TGTGCCAGTACCAGAGACAGGGCAAACACTGAAGCTTTCTTT
CASTRDRANTEAFF
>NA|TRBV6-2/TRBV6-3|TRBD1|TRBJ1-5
TGTGCCAGCAGTTACTCCCCCGGACAGGGGGCGCCGAGTCAGCCCCAGCATTTT
CASSYSPGQGAPSQPQHF
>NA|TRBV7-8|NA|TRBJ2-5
TGTGCCAGCAGCCTAAAAGAGACCCAGTACTTC
CASSLKETQYF
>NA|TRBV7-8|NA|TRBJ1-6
TGTGCCAGCAGCTTAGCTTGGGGTGGGGGGTACAATTCACCCCTCCACTTT
CASSLAWGGGYNSPLHF
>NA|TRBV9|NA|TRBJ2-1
TGTGCCAGCAGCGTTGTGGGGGCGAACAATGAGCAGTTCTTC
CASSVVGANNEQFF
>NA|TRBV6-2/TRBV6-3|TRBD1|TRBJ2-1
TGTGCCAGCAGTTACTCAGGGACAGGGGTCCGAAATGAGCAGTTCTTC
CASSYSGTGVRNEQFF
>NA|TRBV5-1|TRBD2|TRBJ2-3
TGCGCCAGCAGTTCCGGGGCTAGCGGGGGAAGTGGTACGCAGTATTTT
CASSSGASGGSGTQYF